The source of this T cell receptor beta chain is a study of blood T cell repertoires in COVID-19 (dated by TCRdb to the early 2020s). Broadly, across the study: The collaborator samples originated in the United States, Italy and Spain and spanned the acute and convalescent phases of COVID-19. Samples were obtained from the ongoing ImmuneRACE study (first 160 participants) and from 950 to 1,500 subjects provided by 6 global collaborators. The prospective study material was composed of cDNA or gDNA derived from T cells, B-cell-depleted T cells, or PBMCs. A de-identified subject ID, COVID-19 status, age in years and sex were almost always included in the sample metadata. A freely available public database, intended as a resource for researchers studying the immune response to SARS-CoV-2, is where the repertoires were released. Where available, HLA class I and class II types were obtained from metadata supplied by the sample provider rather than from assay-based typing. Deeply sampled blood TCRbeta repertoires from subjects exposed to, actively infected with, or recovered from COVID-19 were included in the dataset. Paper-wide results and their limitations: Clinical and demographic metadata were provided uncurated, with the amount varying by source and participant.

Remarks on this clone: Its antigen is currently not known. One base away there is no much larger clone; base qualities are not given.

One collaborating source in Seattle enrolled patients during active infection and followed them longitudinally through the course of disease. The collaborating institutions used their own protocols to collect whole blood in K2EDTA tubes. Collaborator samples were shipped for TCRbeta analysis as frozen whole blood, isolated PBMCs, or DNA extracted from either sample type. The immunoSEQ Assay, a bias-controlled multiplex PCR, was used to amplify TCRbeta CDR3 regions from genomic DNA. In the paper's pipeline: The number of nucleated cells in each sample was estimated from the amplification of reference gene primers within the assay. Sequence reads were collapsed and filtered to measure the absolute abundance of every unique TCRbeta CDR3 rearrangement. For each sample, productive Simpson clonality was calculated by taking the square root of Simpson's diversity index across productive rearrangements. Here the immuneACCESS table is served through TCRdb, limited to in-frame sequences with V and J called. Missing clones are a known gap in these copies; in checked studies unresolved V genes cover under half, and the rest lacks a known reason. V, J and clone size derive from that table, while D and trimming were established from the DNA sequence. The sample data list approximately 350,000 clones, and approximately 86% of these were observed just once. About 7% of the sample lies in the top ten.

The CDR3 measures 14 amino acids from cysteine to phenylalanine. The DNA shown is the 42-base CDR3, in frame from base 1. V trim: 5 bases; J trim: 0 bases; unmatched bases: 3. The germline V gene (reference sequence) sets CDR1 to WNHNN and CDR2 to SYGVQD. Sequencing was performed on peripheral blood. Recombination joined TRBV10-1 with TRBJ1-1, with TRBD1 identical over 7 junction bases. The sequence derives from a woman between 55 and 75 years old with COVID-19, enrolled during active disease. The CDR3 amino acid sequence is: CASSPTGLNTEAFF. The bases read TGCGCCAGCAGTCCGACAGGGTTGAACACTGAAGCTTTCTTT.